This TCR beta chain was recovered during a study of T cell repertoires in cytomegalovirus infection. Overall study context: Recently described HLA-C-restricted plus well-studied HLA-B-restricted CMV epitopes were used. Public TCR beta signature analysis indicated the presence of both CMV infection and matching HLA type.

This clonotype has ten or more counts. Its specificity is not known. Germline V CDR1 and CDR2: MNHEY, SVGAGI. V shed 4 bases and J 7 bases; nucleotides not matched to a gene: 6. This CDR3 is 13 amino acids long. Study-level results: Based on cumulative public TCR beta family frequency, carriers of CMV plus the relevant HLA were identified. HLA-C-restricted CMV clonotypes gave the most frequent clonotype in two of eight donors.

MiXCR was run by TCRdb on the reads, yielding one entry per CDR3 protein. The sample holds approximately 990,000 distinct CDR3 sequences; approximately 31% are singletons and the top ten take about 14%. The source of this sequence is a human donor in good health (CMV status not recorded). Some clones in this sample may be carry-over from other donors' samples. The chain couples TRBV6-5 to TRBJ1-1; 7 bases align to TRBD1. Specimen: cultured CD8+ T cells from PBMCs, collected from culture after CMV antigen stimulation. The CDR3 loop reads CASSFETGIEAFF. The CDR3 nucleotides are TGTGCCAGCAGTTTCGAGACAGGGATTGAAGCTTTCTTT.